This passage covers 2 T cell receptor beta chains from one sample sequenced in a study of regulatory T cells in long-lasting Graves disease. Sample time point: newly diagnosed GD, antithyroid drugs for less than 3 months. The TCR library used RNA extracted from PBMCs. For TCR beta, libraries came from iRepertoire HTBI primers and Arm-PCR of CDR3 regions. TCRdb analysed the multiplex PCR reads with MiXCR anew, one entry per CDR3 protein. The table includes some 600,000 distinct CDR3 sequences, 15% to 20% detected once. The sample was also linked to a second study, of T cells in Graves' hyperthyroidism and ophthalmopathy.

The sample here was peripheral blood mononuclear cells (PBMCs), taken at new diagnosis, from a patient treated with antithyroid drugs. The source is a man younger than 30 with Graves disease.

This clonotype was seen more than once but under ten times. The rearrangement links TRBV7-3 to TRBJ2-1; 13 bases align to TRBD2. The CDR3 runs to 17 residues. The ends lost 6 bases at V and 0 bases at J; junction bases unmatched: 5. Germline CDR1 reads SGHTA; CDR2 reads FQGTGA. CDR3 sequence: CASRGTSGTSSYNEQFF. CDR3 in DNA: TGTGCCAGCAGGGGGACTAGCGGGACGAGCTCCTACAATGAGCAGTTCTTC. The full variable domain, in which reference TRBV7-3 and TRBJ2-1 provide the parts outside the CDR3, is GAGVSQTPSNKVTEKGKYVELRCDPISGHTALYWYRQSLGQGPEFLIYFQGTGAADDSGLPNDRFFAVRPEGSVSTLKIQRTERGDSAVYLCASRGTSGTSSYNEQFFGPGTRLTVL.

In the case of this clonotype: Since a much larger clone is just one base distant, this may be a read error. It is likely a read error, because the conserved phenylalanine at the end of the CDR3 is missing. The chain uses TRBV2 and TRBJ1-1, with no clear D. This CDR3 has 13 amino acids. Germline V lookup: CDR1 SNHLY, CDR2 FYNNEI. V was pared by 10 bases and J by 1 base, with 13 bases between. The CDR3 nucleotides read TGTGCCACTCGTCCACAGAAGAACACTGAAGCTTTCTTA. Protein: CATRPQKNTEAFL.